The next 21 T cell receptor beta chains were all read from a single sample in a study of blood T cells in healthy people across ages. Using a J-beta primer mix together with a sample-barcoded 5' primer, a second PCR was run for about 6 to 11 cycles. One entry per CDR3 protein results from TCRdb running MiXCR on the 5' RACE reads. The sample contains roughly 1.5 million distinct CDR3 sequences, approximately 43% of which appear only once. Material for sequencing was blood. The receptor source for this set is a woman younger than 30 in good health.

This chain connects TRBV7-9 to TRBJ2-2, with D possibly being TRBD1 or TRBD2 (5 bases each). CDR1 SEHNR and CDR2 FQNEAQ come from the germline V gene (reference sequence). Trimming stripped 4 bases from V and 7 bases from J, with 13 bases between. This CDR3 spans 14 amino acids. Written as DNA, the CDR3 is TGTGCCAGCAGCTCTGAGGGGATTGGCGGGGAGCTGTTTTTT. This gives the protein CASSSEGIGGELFF. Filled out from reference TRBV7-9 and TRBJ2-2, the complete variable domain reads DTGVSQNPRHKITKRGQNVTFRCDPISEHNRLYWYRQTLGQGPEFLTYFQNEAQLEKSRLLSDRFSAERPKGSFSTLEIQRTEQGDSAMYLCASSSEGIGGELFFGEGSRLTVL.

This chain joins TRBV29-1 and TRBJ2-7; D not resolved. The CDR3 contains 13 residues. Trimming stripped 3 bases from V and 10 bases from J, with 19 bases between. Germline V lookup: CDR1 SQVTM, CDR2 ANQGSEA. CDR3 loop: CSVDPLGDRVQYF. The CDR3, as DNA: TGCAGCGTTGACCCCCTAGGAGACCGGGTCCAGTACTTC.

V gene TRBV3-1 combines with J gene TRBJ1-2; D not resolved. Between the trimmed V and J ends, which lost 1 base and 4 bases, there was a span of 10 bases. Looked up from germline, CDR1 is LGHDT and CDR2 is YNNKEL (reference sequence). The CDR3 has 14 amino acids. CDR3 protein: CASSQGEVSYGYTF. The CDR3 DNA is TGTGCCAGCAGCCAAGGGGAAGTAAGCTATGGCTACACCTTC.

This sequence joins TRBV29-1 and TRBJ1-1; no clear D gene. Germline CDR1 and CDR2: SQVTM and ANQGSEA. Between the trimmed V and J ends, which lost 3 bases and 8 bases, there was a span of 13 bases. This CDR3 region has 12 residues. CDR3 bases: TGCAGCGTTGAGGCCGCCGACGTCGAAGCTTTCTTT. This translates into CSVEAADVEAFF. The whole variable domain, remainder taken from reference TRBV29-1 and TRBJ1-1, is SAVISQKPSRDICQRGTSLTIQCQVDSQVTMMFWYRQQPGQSLTLIATANQGSEATYESGFVIDKFPISRPNLTFSTLTVSNMSPEDSSIYLCSVEAADVEAFFGQGTRLTVV.

The chain carries TRBV20-1 and TRBJ1-1; no reliable D call. The CDR3 spans 11 residues. V was clipped by 3 bases and J by 8 bases, with 10 bases between them. CDR1 is DFQATT and CDR2 is SNEGSKA in the germline V gene (reference sequence). The CDR3 bases are TGCAGTGCTAGTCTCGGGCCCGAAGCTTTCTTT. It is translated as CSASLGPEAFF.

J is TRBJ2-3 and V is TRBV12-3 or TRBV12-4; possible D gene TRBD2, 6 bases. The CDR3 spans 20 residues. Deletions cut 7 bases from V and 0 bases from J, with 29 bases between. The CDR3 loop is CASKPHLWRGSYASTDTQYF. The CDR3 bases are TGTGCCAGCAAACCTCACTTGTGGCGGGGCTCGTATGCTAGCACAGATACGCAGTATTTT.

This clonotype was counted a few times. This chain links TRBV7-2 with TRBJ2-3, with D possibly TRBD1 on 5 matching bases. Per germline, CDR1 SGHTA and CDR2 FQGNSA. V lost 3 bases and J 3 bases, leaving 13 bases between the germline ends. CDR3 size: 15 residues. In DNA form, the CDR3 reads TGTGCCAGCAGCTTTTACAGGACCGAAACAGATACGCAGTATTTT. Its translation: CASSFYRTETDTQYF. Full variable domain (remainder filled in from reference TRBV7-2 and TRBJ2-3): GAGVSQSPSNKVTEKGKDVELRCDPISGHTALYWYRQSLGQGLEFLIYFQGNSAPDKSGLPSDRFSAERTGGSVSTLTIQRTQQEDSAVYLCASSFYRTETDTQYFGPGTRLTVL.

The chain employs TRBV12-3 or TRBV12-4 and TRBJ1-2; D gene unclear. V was cut by 2 bases and J by 5 bases, with 9 bases left in between. The CDR3 has 13 amino acids. This CDR3 reads CASSLLLLYGYTF. The CDR3 DNA reads TGTGCCAGCAGTTTACTGCTCCTTTATGGCTACACCTTC.

This clonotype has more than one count but fewer than ten. The chain couples TRBV6-5 to TRBJ2-7, with a weak D call TRBD2 (5 bases). Trimming took off 3 bases at V and 3 bases at J, with 12 bases between the two ends. The CDR3 sequence is 14 residues long. Germline V lookup: CDR1 MNHEY, CDR2 SVGAGI. CDR3 sequence: CASSYSELGYEQYF. The DNA for the CDR3 is TGTGCCAGCAGTTATAGTGAACTAGGCTACGAGCAGTACTTC.

This clonotype turned up a few times. This rearrangement joins TRBV25-1 to TRBJ1-2; no definite D call. Trimming shortened V by 6 bases and J by 6 bases, and 11 bases separated the two germline ends. This CDR3 contains 12 residues. Germline CDR1 is MGHDK and CDR2 is SYGVNS. The CDR3 spells CASREEWDGYTF. CDR3 nucleotides: TGTGCCAGCAGGGAAGAGTGGGATGGCTACACCTTC.

V and J are TRBV4-3 and TRBJ2-3; 8 nucleotides line up with TRBD1. Germline V CDR1 and CDR2: LGHNA, YSLEER. This CDR3 is built from 17 residues. The ends lost 0 bases at V and 4 bases at J; junction bases unmatched: 9. CDR3 protein: CASSQEWGRGRADTQYF. CDR3 coding DNA: TGCGCCAGCAGCCAAGAGTGGGGCAGGGGGCGTGCAGATACGCAGTATTTT.

The V call is TRBV20-1, the J call TRBJ2-5, with 9 positions matching TRBD2. J was trimmed by 11 bases and V by 6 bases; bases with no gene match: 13. Germline CDR1 DFQATT, CDR2 SNEGSKA (reference sequence). This CDR3 has 13 amino acids. CDR3 DNA: TGCAGTGCCAGACTAGCGGTGAACAATGAGCAGTACTTC. Protein: CSARLAVNNEQYF.

The rearrangement joins TRBV20-1 to TRBJ1-1; D may be TRBD1 (5 bases). Trimming cost V 6 bases and J 1 base, with 12 bases left between them. Germline assignment: CDR1 DFQATT and CDR2 SNEGSKA (reference sequence). The CDR3 extends over 13 amino acids. CDR3 protein: CSALGDANTEAFF. As DNA, the CDR3 is TGCAGTGCGTTGGGGGATGCGAACACTGAAGCTTTCTTT.

This clonotype was picked up a small number of times. This chain joins TRBV28 and TRBJ2-7; 9 bases fit TRBD1. Germline CDR1 and CDR2: MDHEN and SYDVKM. The CDR3 has 16 residues. Losses at the gene ends were 6 bases for V and 6 bases for J; bases not matched to a gene: 15. The CDR3 nucleotides read TGTGCCAGCAGCAGCACCCGGGACAGGGATCCCCTCGAGCAGTACTTC. Its protein is CASSSTRDRDPLEQYF.

On this clonotype itself: Mismatch with germline at one junction end may stem from a read error. V gene TRBV9 combines with J gene TRBJ2-4, with TRBD2 identical over 13 bases. This CDR3 comprises 21 residues. Germline loops: CDR1 SGDLS, CDR2 YYNGEE. The CDR3 DNA reads TGTGCCAACAGCGTAGCTCGAGGACTAGCGGGAGAATCGACCGCCAAAAACATTCAGTACTTC. This codes for CANSVARGLAGESTAKNIQYF.

For this clonotype: This may be a read error: a much more frequent sequence differs by one nucleotide. This rearrangement joins TRBV29-1 to TRBJ2-4; D gene unclear. The DNA matches TRBJ2-7 better at its end, which makes the J call doubtful. This CDR3 is built from 11 residues. Germline V CDR1 and CDR2: SQVTM, ANQGSEA. CDR3 residues: CSVQVPYEQYF. CDR3 nucleotides: TGCAGCGTGCAAGTTCCCTACGAGCAGTACTTC.

This sequence joins TRBV27 and TRBJ2-1, with 9 bases identical to TRBD2. V dropped 7 bases and J dropped 9; count of bases not matched to a gene: 13. The length of the CDR3 is 15 residues. Germline-derived CDR1 and CDR2 are MNHEY and SMNVEV (reference sequence). CDR3 DNA sequence: TGTGCCAGCATTTCCCTTAGCGGGAGCCTGGGTGAGCAGTTCTTC. It encodes CASISLSGSLGEQFF.

This clonotype was seen a few times. CDR3 protein: CASSPARSVFYGYTF. Here the CDR3 DNA reads TGTGCCAGCAGTCCAGCGAGGAGCGTATTCTATGGCTACACCTTC. This rearrangement joins TRBV6-2 or TRBV6-3 to TRBJ1-2; D not resolved. The germline gives CDR1 MNHEY, CDR2 SVGEGT. Trimming stripped 5 bases from V and 4 bases from J, with 17 bases between. The CDR3 extends over 15 amino acids.

Details on this clonotype: The junction differs from germline at one of its ends, possibly a read error. V and J are TRBV29-1 and TRBJ2-3; D perhaps matches TRBD1 (5 bases). The CDR3 is 13 residues long. Germline CDR1 and CDR2: SQVTM and ANQGSEA. CDR3 in amino acids: CCVEGAKTDTQYF. In DNA form, the CDR3 reads TGCTGCGTTGAAGGGGCTAAAACAGATACGCAGTATTTT.

J is TRBJ2-1 and V is TRBV20-1, with D possibly called TRBD1 or TRBD2 (6 bases each). V lost 5 bases, J lost 7 bases, and 18 bases lay in between. The CDR3 runs 14 residues. Per germline, CDR1 DFQATT and CDR2 SNEGSKA (reference sequence). The CDR3 bases are TGCAGTGCTCCCAGCTTCGGAGGGGGTAATGAGCAGTTCTTC. It specifies CSAPSFGGGNEQFF.

The chain couples TRBV7-2 to TRBJ2-4, with D uncertain. Germline CDR1 is SGHTA and CDR2 is FQGNSA. The CDR3 extends over 12 amino acids. V shed 5 bases and J shed 13 bases, with 15 bases lying between them. The CDR3 DNA reads as TGTGCCAGCAGCGACCCCTACAATGAGCAGTACTTC. Translation: CASSDPYNEQYF.